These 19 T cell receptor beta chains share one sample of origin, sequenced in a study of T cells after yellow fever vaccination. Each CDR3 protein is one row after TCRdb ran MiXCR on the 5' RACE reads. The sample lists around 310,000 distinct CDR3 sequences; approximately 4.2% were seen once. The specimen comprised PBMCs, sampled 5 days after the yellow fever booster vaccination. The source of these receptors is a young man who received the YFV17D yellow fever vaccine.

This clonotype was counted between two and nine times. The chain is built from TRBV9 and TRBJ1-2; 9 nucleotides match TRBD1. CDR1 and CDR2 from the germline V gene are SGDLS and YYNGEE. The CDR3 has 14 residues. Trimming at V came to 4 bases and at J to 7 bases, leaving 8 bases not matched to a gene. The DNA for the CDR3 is TGTGCCAGCAGCCCCCGACCGGACAGGGGTGGCTACACCTTC. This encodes CASSPRPDRGGYTF.

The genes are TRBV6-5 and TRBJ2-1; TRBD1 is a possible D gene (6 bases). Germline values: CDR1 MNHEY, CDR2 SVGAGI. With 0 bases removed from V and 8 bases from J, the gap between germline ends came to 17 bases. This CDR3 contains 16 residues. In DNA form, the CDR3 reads TGTGCCAGCAGTTACTCGATTCAGGGGAGTAGGGATGAGCAGTTCTTC. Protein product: CASSYSIQGSRDEQFF.

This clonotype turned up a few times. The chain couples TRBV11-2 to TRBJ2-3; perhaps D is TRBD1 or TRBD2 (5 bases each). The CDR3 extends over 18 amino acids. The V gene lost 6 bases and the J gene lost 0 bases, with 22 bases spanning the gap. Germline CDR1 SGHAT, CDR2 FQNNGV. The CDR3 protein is CASRTPGPLSGSTDTQYF. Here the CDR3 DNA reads TGTGCCAGCAGGACCCCGGGACCCTTATCCGGGAGCACAGATACGCAGTATTTT.

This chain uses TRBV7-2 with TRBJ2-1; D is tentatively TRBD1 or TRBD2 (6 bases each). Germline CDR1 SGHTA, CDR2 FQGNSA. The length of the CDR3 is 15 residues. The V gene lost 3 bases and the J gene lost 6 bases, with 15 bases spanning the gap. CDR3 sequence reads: CASSFRGGGFNEQFF. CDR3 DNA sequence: TGTGCCAGCAGCTTCCGAGGGGGAGGATTCAATGAGCAGTTCTTC.

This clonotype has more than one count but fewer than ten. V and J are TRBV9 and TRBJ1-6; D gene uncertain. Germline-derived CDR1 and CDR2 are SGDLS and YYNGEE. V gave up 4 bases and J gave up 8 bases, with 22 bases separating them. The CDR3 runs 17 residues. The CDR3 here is CASSKSVGWQDYSPLHF. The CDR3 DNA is TGTGCCAGCAGCAAATCAGTCGGTTGGCAGGACTATTCACCCCTCCACTTT.

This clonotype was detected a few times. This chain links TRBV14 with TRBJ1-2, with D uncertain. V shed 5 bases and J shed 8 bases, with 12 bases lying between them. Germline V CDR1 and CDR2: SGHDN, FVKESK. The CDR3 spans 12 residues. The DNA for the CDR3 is TGTGCCAGCAGCGCCCGGTTCGGGGGCTACACCTTC. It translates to CASSARFGGYTF.

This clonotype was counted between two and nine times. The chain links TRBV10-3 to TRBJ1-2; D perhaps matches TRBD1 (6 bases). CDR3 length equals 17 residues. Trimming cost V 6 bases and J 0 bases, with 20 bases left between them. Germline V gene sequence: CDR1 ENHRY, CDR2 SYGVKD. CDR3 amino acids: CAISKSGAESPNYGYTF. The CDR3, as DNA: TGTGCCATCAGCAAATCAGGGGCTGAATCCCCTAACTATGGCTACACCTTC.

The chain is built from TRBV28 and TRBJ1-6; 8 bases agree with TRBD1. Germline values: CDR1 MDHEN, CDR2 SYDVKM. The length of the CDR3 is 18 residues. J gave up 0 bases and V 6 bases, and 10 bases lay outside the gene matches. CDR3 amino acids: CASSPYDRGYSYNSPLHF. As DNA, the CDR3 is TGTGCCAGCAGCCCCTACGACAGGGGCTACTCCTATAATTCACCCCTCCACTTT. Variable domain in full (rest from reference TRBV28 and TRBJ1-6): DVKVTQSSRYLVKRTGEKVFLECVQDMDHENMFWYRQDPGLGLRLIYFSYDVKMKEKGDIPEGYSVSREKKERFSLILESASTNQTSMYLCASSPYDRGYSYNSPLHFGNGTRLTVT.

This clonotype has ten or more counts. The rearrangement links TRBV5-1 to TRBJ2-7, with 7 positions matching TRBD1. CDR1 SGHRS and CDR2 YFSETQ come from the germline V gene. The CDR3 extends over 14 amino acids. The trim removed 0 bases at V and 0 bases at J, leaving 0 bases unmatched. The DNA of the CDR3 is TGCGCCAGCAGCTTGGGGGACAGCTCCTACGAGCAGTACGTC. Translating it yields CASSLGDSSYEQYV.

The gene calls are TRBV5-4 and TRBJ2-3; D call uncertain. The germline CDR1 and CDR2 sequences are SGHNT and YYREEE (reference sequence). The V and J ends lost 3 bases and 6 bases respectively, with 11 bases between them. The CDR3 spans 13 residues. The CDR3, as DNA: TGTGCCAGCAGCTACCCAAGACGGGATACGCAGTATTTT. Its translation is CASSYPRRDTQYF.

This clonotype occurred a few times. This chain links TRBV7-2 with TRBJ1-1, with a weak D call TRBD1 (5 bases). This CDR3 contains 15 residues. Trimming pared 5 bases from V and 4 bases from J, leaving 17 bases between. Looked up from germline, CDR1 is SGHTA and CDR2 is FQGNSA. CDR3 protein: CASSRITGAGTEAFF. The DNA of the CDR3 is TGTGCCAGCAGCCGGATCACCGGGGCCGGCACTGAAGCTTTCTTT.

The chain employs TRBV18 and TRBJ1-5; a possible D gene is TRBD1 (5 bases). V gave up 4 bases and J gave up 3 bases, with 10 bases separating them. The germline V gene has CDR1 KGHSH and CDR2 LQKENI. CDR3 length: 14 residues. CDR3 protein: CASSLLTVNQPQHF. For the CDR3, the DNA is TGTGCCAGCTCACTCCTGACAGTCAATCAGCCCCAGCATTTT.

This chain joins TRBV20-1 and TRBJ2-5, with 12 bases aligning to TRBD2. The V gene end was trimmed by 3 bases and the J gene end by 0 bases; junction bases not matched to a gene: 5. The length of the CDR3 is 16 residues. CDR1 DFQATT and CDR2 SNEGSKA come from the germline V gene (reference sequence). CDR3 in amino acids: CSARNLAGGYQETQYF. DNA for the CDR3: TGCAGTGCTAGGAACCTAGCGGGGGGGTACCAAGAGACCCAGTACTTC.

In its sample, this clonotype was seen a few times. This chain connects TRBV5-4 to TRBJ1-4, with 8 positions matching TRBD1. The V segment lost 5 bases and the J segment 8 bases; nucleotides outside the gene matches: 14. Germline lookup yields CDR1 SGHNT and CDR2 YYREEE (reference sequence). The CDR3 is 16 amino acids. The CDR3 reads CASRRFGQGRREKLFF. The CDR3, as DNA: TGTGCCAGCAGACGTTTTGGACAGGGCAGGCGCGAAAAACTGTTTTTT.

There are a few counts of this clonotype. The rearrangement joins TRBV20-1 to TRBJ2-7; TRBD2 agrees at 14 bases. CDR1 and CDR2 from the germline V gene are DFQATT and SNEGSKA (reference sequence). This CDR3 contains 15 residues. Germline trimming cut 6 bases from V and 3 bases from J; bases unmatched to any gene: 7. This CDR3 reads CSATGTSGGDYEQYF. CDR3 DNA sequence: TGCAGTGCCACCGGGACTAGCGGGGGAGACTACGAGCAGTACTTC.

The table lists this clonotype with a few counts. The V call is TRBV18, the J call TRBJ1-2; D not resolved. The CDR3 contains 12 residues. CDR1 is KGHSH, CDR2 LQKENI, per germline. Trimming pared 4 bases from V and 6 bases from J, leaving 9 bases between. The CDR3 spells CASSLTPDGYTF. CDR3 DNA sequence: TGTGCCAGCTCACTGACACCGGATGGCTACACCTTC.

For the CDR3, the DNA is TGTGCCAGCAGCCCTGGGGAGTTCGGCATTCAGTACTTC. Protein: CASSPGEFGIQYF. The chain couples TRBV7-9 to TRBJ2-4; tentatively, D is TRBD2 (5 bases). Looked up from germline, CDR1 is SEHNR and CDR2 is FQNEAQ (reference sequence). Trimming stripped 5 bases from V and 9 bases from J, with 14 bases between. The CDR3 is made up of 13 amino acids.

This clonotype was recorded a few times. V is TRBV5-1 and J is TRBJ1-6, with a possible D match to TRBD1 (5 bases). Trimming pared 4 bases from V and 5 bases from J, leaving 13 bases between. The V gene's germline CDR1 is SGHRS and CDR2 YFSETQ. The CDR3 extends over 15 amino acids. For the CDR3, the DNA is TGCGCCAGCAGCCAAGCCGGGACGGATAATTCACCCCTCCACTTT. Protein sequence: CASSQAGTDNSPLHF.

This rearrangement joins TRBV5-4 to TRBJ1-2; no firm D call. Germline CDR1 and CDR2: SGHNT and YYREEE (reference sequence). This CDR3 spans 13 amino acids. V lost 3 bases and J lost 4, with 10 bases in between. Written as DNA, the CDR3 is TGTGCCAGCAGCTCGGCCAGCGTCTATGGCTACACCTTC. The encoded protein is CASSSASVYGYTF.